Listed below are T cell receptor beta chains from one sample, sequenced in a study of OX40 agonist ivuxolimab in advanced cancers. Some clones are missing from TCRdb's copy, which holds only in-frame ones; the method was immunoSEQ multiplex PCR. The sample has more than 70,000 clones; roughly 90% are singletons. Sequences were derived from CD4+ or CD8+ T cells sorted from blood, sampled in a trial of the OX40 agonist ivuxolimab. These receptors were taken from an adult with an advanced solid tumor such as melanoma, head and neck, liver or kidney cancer. The CDR3 runs from the conserved cysteine through the conserved F or W. Clone size is given for some rows only: seen once, a few or many times, or a class if the clone is expanded.

j_call cdr3_length clone_size v_call cdr3_aa
TRBJ1-1 14 . TRBV10-2 CASSDWGGNTEAFF
TRBJ2-5 13 . TRBV7-9 CASSLAGSETQYF
TRBJ1-2 16 . TRBV28 CASSLPTGTPLGGYTF
TRBJ2-2 14 . TRBV6-5 CASRRQGHTGELFF
TRBJ2-7 14 . TRBV5-5 CASSLRRGGDEQYF
TRBJ2-1 15 . TRBV5-4 CASRVGLADFNEQFF
TRBJ2-3 16 . TRBV11-2 CASSIRLAGVLDTQYF
TRBJ2-5 14 . TRBV7-9 CASSVGQGGETQYF
TRBJ1-2 13 . TRBV6-1 CASRSVGEPLATF
TRBJ1-3 15 . TRBV25-1 CASSEFGQGGNTIYF
TRBJ2-3 14 . TRBV5-4 CASSTDPLTDTQYF
TRBJ1-2 13 . TRBV10-3 CATSGTGVDGYTF
TRBJ1-2 13 . TRBV19 CASRPDKAYGYTF
TRBJ1-1 15 . TRBV28 CASGRGGKAGTEAFF
TRBJ1-1 13 . TRBV28 CASNTGVITEAFF
TRBJ1-3 13 once TRBV6-5 CASSTRPGNTIYF
TRBJ2-1 13 . TRBV5-1 CASSLGLNNEQFF
TRBJ2-6 19 . TRBV19 CASSSGLAGGLSGANVLTF
TRBJ1-2 16 once TRBV7-2 CASSLGTGRTNYGYTF
TRBJ2-1 15 . TRBV2 CASSEFQGPYNEQFF
TRBJ2-3 12 . TRBV7-3 CASSSQGNTQYF
TRBJ2-7 16 once TRBV7-3 CASSLNGRAYLYEQYF
TRBJ2-3 14 . TRBV4-3 CASSQSGRADTQYF
TRBJ2-5 14 . TRBV2 CASSEDRGPETQYF
TRBJ2-7 15 few TRBV4-3 CASSQASGRGYEQYF
TRBJ1-2 15 once TRBV28 CASSLSPGTGSGYTF
TRBJ1-3 15 . TRBV13 CASSLDRSSGNTIYF
TRBJ2-7 17 . TRBV19 CASSIGRGLAARDEQYF
TRBJ1-1 13 . TRBV7-9 CASSLLVNTEAFF
TRBJ1-2 14 . TRBV30 CAWSPPGQNYGYTF
TRBJ2-5 15 . TRBV7-9 CASSPIRGKGETQYF
TRBJ2-2 14 once TRBV28 CASTRDRAVGELFF
TRBJ2-7 14 . TRBV9 CASSVSGNSYEQYF
TRBJ1-4 15 . TRBV4-3 CASSHSHATNEKLFF
TRBJ2-1 13 once TRBV28 CASSFEPVNEQFF
TRBJ2-2 13 . TRBV5-1 CASSPTFTGELFF
TRBJ2-2 15 . TRBV9 CASSVLGSNTGELFF
TRBJ2-5 13 . TRBV7-9 CASTAGIQETQYF
TRBJ2-1 17 . TRBV9 CASSVVAGGVSYNEQFF
TRBJ2-7 15 . TRBV29-1 CSVEEGTSGRGEQYF
TRBJ2-1 11 . TRBV2 CASSEGSEQFF
TRBJ2-5 14 . TRBV5-1 CASSDGQGWNTQYF
TRBJ2-1 15 . TRBV9 CASSPGLAGYNEQFF
TRBJ2-1 16 . TRBV14 CASSQLWGRAYNEQFF
TRBJ2-2 16 . TRBV4-1 CASSQSGTRVPGELFF
TRBJ2-4 15 once TRBV29-1 CSVDSDKAAKNIQYF
TRBJ2-7 14 . TRBV28 CASSFSASSYKQYF
TRBJ2-1 16 . TRBV7-2 CASSLEGRGRANEQFF
TRBJ1-1 15 once TRBV18 CASSQENRGNTEAFF
TRBJ2-1 15 . TRBV6-4 CASRPIAGVYNEQFF